Below are 3 T cell receptor beta chains sequenced from a single sample in a study of blood T cell repertoires in COVID-19. TCRdb's table, derived via immunoSEQ multiplex PCR, lists solely in-frame clones and lacks some. The sample holds more than 110,000 clones, 75% to 90% seen once. Sequencing used peripheral blood. The receptors stem from a man aged 55 to 70 with active or convalescent COVID-19.

The chain uses TRBV18 and TRBJ2-3, with a tentative D call TRBD1 (5 bases). The CDR3 contains 17 residues. Trimming took off 3 bases at V and 0 bases at J, with 16 bases between the two ends. Germline assignment: CDR1 KGHSH and CDR2 LQKENI. This CDR3 is CASSPLYRQTSTDTQYF. CDR3 nucleotides: TGTGCCAGCTCACCCCTTTACCGACAGACTAGCACAGATACGCAGTATTTT.

This rearrangement joins TRBV3-1 (or the pseudogene TRBV3-2) to TRBJ1-1, with D possibly matching TRBD1 (5 bases). Germline V gene data show CDR1 as LGHDT and CDR2 as YNNKEL (reference sequence). This CDR3 comprises 14 residues. The V end was cut by 2 bases, the J end by 5 bases, with 12 bases between. CDR3 protein: CASSQQGRETEAFF. CDR3 coding DNA: TGTGCCAGCAGCCAACAGGGCCGGGAGACTGAAGCTTTCTTT.

The chain recombines TRBV27 with TRBJ1-6, with TRBD1 identical over 9 bases. Germline lookup yields CDR1 MNHEY and CDR2 SMNVEV (reference sequence). V dropped 0 bases and J dropped 9; count of bases not matched to a gene: 9. The CDR3 totals 17 residues. The chain's CDR3 is CASSLSPGQGWGSPLHF. CDR3 bases: TGTGCCAGCAGTTTATCGCCGGGACAGGGTTGGGGTTCACCCCTCCACTTT.